The 6 T cell receptor beta chains reported below all come from one sample, sequenced in a study of cytomegalovirus exposure and HLA in healthy donors. Both 60 Vbeta primers and 13 Jbeta primers went into the PCR. The assay was immunoSEQ multiplex PCR, and TCRdb's table has in-frame clones only and misses some. The data contain roughly 120,000 clones, about two thirds of them singletons. The sample was PBMCs. The receptors originated from a woman between 40 and 55 years old in good health and CMV-seropositive.

In this sample, this clone turned up once. The gene calls are TRBV28 and TRBJ1-2; the match to TRBD1 covers 7 bases. The germline V gene encodes CDR1 MDHEN and CDR2 SYDVKM. The CDR3 has 13 amino acids. J gave up 4 bases and V 7 bases, and 6 bases lay outside the gene matches. The CDR3, as DNA: TGTGCCAGCAACGAGGGACAGACCTATGGCTACACCTTC. It encodes CASNEGQTYGYTF.

A single count supports this clone. The chain recombines TRBV6-5 with TRBJ1-1, with D hard to call. There are 13 residues in the CDR3. V lost 2 bases and J 3 bases, leaving 7 bases between the germline ends. The V gene's germline CDR1 is MNHEY and CDR2 SVGAGI. The CDR3 is CASSYGGDTEAFF. The CDR3 DNA sequence: TGTGCCAGCAGTTACGGCGGGGACACTGAAGCTTTCTTT.

The chain carries TRBV7-2 and TRBJ2-3; TRBD2 is a possible D gene (5 bases). The germline V and J ends were trimmed by 1 base and 1 base, with 6 bases remaining between them. The CDR3 sequence is 14 residues long. Germline V gives CDR1 SGHTA, CDR2 FQGNSA. The CDR3 here is CASSLERGTDTQYF. The CDR3 nucleotides read TGTGCCAGCAGCTTAGAGAGGGGCACAGATACGCAGTATTTT.

This clone came up a few times. The chain is built from TRBV9 and TRBJ2-1; 10 bases map to TRBD2. J was trimmed by 7 bases and V by 3 bases; bases with no gene match: 7. The germline gives CDR1 SGDLS, CDR2 YYNGEE. This CDR3 region has 15 residues. In DNA, the CDR3 is TGTGCCAGCAGCGCCAGCGGGGGGGTTGGTAATGAGCAGTTCTTC. Translation gives CASSASGGVGNEQFF.

The chain carries TRBV7-2 and TRBJ1-2; TRBD1 matches at 11 bases. After removal of 1 base from V and 5 bases from J, the junction contained 3 bases not matched to a gene. The CDR3 is made up of 15 amino acids. The germline gives CDR1 SGHTA, CDR2 FQGNSA. CDR3 protein: CASSLGGQGGYGYTF. CDR3 bases: TGTGCCAGCAGCTTAGGGGGACAGGGGGGGTATGGCTACACCTTC.

V and J are TRBV14 and TRBJ2-1, with a tentative D call TRBD2 (5 bases). The ends were cut back, 1 base at V and 7 bases at J, with 17 bases in the middle. CDR3 size: 16 residues. In germline, CDR1 is SGHDN, CDR2 FVKESK. CDR3 region: CASSQVVSVRVNEQFF. In DNA form, the CDR3 reads TGTGCCAGCAGCCAAGTTGTTTCCGTGCGGGTGAATGAGCAGTTCTTC.